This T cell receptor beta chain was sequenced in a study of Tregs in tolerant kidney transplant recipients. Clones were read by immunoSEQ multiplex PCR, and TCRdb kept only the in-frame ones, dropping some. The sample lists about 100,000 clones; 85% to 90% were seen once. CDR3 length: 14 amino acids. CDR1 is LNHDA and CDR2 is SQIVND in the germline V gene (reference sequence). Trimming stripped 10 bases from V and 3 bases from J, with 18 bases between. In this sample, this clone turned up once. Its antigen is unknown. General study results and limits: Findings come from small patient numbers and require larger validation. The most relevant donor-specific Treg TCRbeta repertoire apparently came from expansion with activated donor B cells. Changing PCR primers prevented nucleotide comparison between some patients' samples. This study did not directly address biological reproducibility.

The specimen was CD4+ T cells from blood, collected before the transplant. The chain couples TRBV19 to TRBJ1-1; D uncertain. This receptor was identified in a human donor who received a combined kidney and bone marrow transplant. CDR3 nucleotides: TGTGCCACCACGACGACCATGAGGTACACTGAAGCTTTCTTT. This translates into CATTTTMRYTEAFF.